The 32 T cell receptor beta chains reported below all come from one sample, sequenced in a study of response to subunit inactivated influenza vaccine. MiXCR was run by TCRdb on the RT-PCR reads, yielding one entry per CDR3 protein. The sample contains 300,000 to 350,000 distinct CDR3 sequences, about 20% of which appear only once. This material consisted of PBMCs from blood, taken about 19 months after vaccination. These TCRs come from a man between 45 and 75 years old who received an inactivated influenza vaccine.

There are many counts of this clonotype. The V call is TRBV5-1, the J call TRBJ1-5, with D perhaps TRBD1 (5 bases). The CDR3 totals 14 residues. The ends were cut back, 0 bases at V and 4 bases at J, with 8 bases in the middle. Germline CDR1 is SGHRS and CDR2 is YFSETQ. CDR3 protein: CASSLVGGNQPQHF. DNA of the CDR3: TGCGCCAGCAGCTTGGTCGGGGGAAATCAGCCCCAGCATTTT.

This clonotype was recorded a few times. This chain connects TRBV12-3 or TRBV12-4 to TRBJ1-1; D ambiguous. The CDR3 is 12 amino acids. Trimming removed 4 bases from V and 5 bases from J, with 8 bases in between. CDR3 sequence reads: CASSSARTEAFF. Here the CDR3 DNA reads TGTGCCAGCAGTTCCGCGCGGACTGAAGCTTTCTTT.

This sequence joins TRBV7-9 and TRBJ2-1; D is possibly TRBD1 (5 bases). V lost 5 bases and J 7 bases, leaving 12 bases between the germline ends. The CDR3 consists of 13 residues. Germline V gene lookup returns CDR1 SEHNR and CDR2 FQNEAQ (reference sequence). CDR3 nucleotide sequence: TGTGCCAGCAGCCTCCTCCAGGGAAATGAGCAGTTCTTC. Protein product: CASSLLQGNEQFF.

V and J are TRBV21-1 and TRBJ1-4. TRBV21-1 is a listed pseudogene. This CDR3 contains 15 residues. CDR3 loop: CASSKDEQSHEKLFF. As DNA, the CDR3 is TGTGCCAGCAGCAAAGATGAACAGTCTCATGAAAAACTGTTTTTT.

V gene TRBV6-1 combines with J gene TRBJ2-2, with 11 bases identical to TRBD1. Germline V gene sequence: CDR1 MNHNS, CDR2 SASEGT. This CDR3 comprises 14 residues. The V gene end was trimmed by 5 bases and the J gene end by 8 bases; junction bases not matched to a gene: 4. The CDR3 loop reads CASSMDRGQGELFF. The CDR3 nucleotides read TGTGCCAGCAGTATGGACAGGGGGCAAGGGGAGCTGTTTTTT.

The CDR3 bases are TGTGCCAGCAGCTTTCGGGGACTAGCGCCCGGGGAGCTGTTTTTT. Translation gives CASSFRGLAPGELFF. The chain joins TRBV7-3 to TRBJ2-2; 10 bases fit TRBD2. The junction had 4 bases not matched to a gene; V was cut back by 3 bases and J by 6 bases. This CDR3 has 15 residues. Germline CDR1 and CDR2: SGHTA and FQGTGA.

This chain joins TRBV4-2 and TRBJ2-7; D call uncertain. The CDR3 runs 14 residues. Germline CDR1 and CDR2: LGHNA and YNFKEQ. V was shortened by 0 bases and J by 2 bases, with 8 bases between the two germline ends. The CDR3 DNA sequence: TGTGCCAGCAGCCAAGAAAGGGCAGCCTACGAGCAGTACTTC. It translates to CASSQERAAYEQYF.

This clonotype was seen only a few times. The chain is built from TRBV7-2 and TRBJ1-6; 12 positions match TRBD1. CDR1 is SGHTA and CDR2 is FQGNSA in the germline V gene. CDR3 length equals 16 residues. J lost 10 bases, V lost 5 bases, and 9 bases had no gene match. The CDR3 nucleotides are TGTGCCAGCAGCGCTGACGCCGGGACAGGGGGCTCACCCCTCCACTTT. This gives the protein CASSADAGTGGSPLHF.

The chain employs TRBV29-1 and TRBJ1-1; a possible D gene is TRBD1 (6 bases). Trimming took 7 bases from V and 3 from J, leaving 15 bases between them. The CDR3 runs to 13 residues. The V gene's germline CDR1 is SQVTM and CDR2 ANQGSEA. The CDR3 nucleotides read TGCAGCGCCGGGGACACAGTCCACACTGAAGCTTTCTTT. This sequence encodes CSAGDTVHTEAFF.

This clonotype turned up a few times. The CDR3 region is CASSLVQKNTGELFF. As DNA, the CDR3 is TGCGCCAGCAGCTTGGTACAGAAGAACACCGGGGAGCTGTTTTTT. The chain carries TRBV5-1 and TRBJ2-2; no clear D. Per germline, CDR1 SGHRS and CDR2 YFSETQ. V dropped 0 bases and J dropped 1 base, with 7 bases sitting between them. This CDR3 is built from 15 residues. Supplemented by reference TRBV5-1 and TRBJ2-2, the full variable domain reads KAGVTQTPRYLIKTRGQQVTLSCSPISGHRSVSWYQQTPGQGLQFLFEYFSETQRNKGNFPGRFSGRQFSNSRSEMNVSTLELGDSALYLCASSLVQKNTGELFFGEGSRLTVL.

The chain carries TRBV4-3 and TRBJ1-3; D unclear. This CDR3 contains 15 residues. In germline, CDR1 is LGHNA, CDR2 YSLEER. V was cut by 0 bases and J by 2 bases, with 8 bases left in between. The CDR3 DNA is TGCGCCAGCAGCCAAGACCGATTGCCTGGAAACACCATATATTTT. Translation gives CASSQDRLPGNTIYF.

This clonotype was recorded once. This chain uses TRBV10-3 with TRBJ2-5; tentative D call: TRBD2 (7 bases). CDR3 length: 13 residues. The germline V gene has CDR1 ENHRY and CDR2 SYGVKD. V lost 3 bases and J lost 4, with 9 bases in between. The CDR3 reads CAISDGGRETQYF. The CDR3 DNA reads as TGTGCCATCAGTGACGGGGGGCGAGAGACCCAGTACTTC.

This clonotype was recorded at least ten times. V gene TRBV5-5 combines with J gene TRBJ1-2, with 7 bases lining up with TRBD1. V was pared by 2 bases and J by 4 bases, with 2 bases of the junction left unmatched. The V gene's germline CDR1 is SGHKS and CDR2 YYEKEE (reference sequence). This CDR3 has 13 residues. CDR3 amino acids: CASSLRGLYGYTF. Written as DNA, the CDR3 is TGTGCCAGCAGCTTAAGGGGGCTCTATGGCTACACCTTC.

This clonotype was seen only a few times. This chain joins TRBV28 and TRBJ2-5, with 8 bases identical to TRBD2. Unmatched junction bases numbered 5, after V lost 3 bases and J lost 2 bases. From germline, CDR1 is MDHEN and CDR2 SYDVKM. The CDR3 has 15 residues. The CDR3 DNA sequence: TGTGCCAGCAGTTTTCCTAGCGGGCCTCAAGAGACCCAGTACTTC. Protein sequence: CASSFPSGPQETQYF.

The rearrangement uses TRBV6-2 or TRBV6-3 and TRBJ2-2; no firm D call. Per germline, CDR1 MNHEY and CDR2 SVGEGT. The CDR3 is made up of 13 amino acids. Between the trimmed V and J ends, which lost 5 bases and 5 bases, there was a span of 9 bases. The CDR3 bases are TGTGCCAGCAGTCCCGGACCGACCGGGGAGCTGTTTTTT. Translating gives CASSPGPTGELFF.

This clonotype was seen only a few times. The rearrangement joins TRBV5-6 to TRBJ2-4; D gene ambiguous. CDR3 length equals 14 residues. Germline CDR1 and CDR2: SGHDT and YYEEEE. V was shortened by 5 bases and J by 8 bases, with 17 bases between the two germline ends. The CDR3 sequence: CASRDQTFSDIQYF. In DNA, the CDR3 is TGTGCCAGCAGGGATCAGACTTTTTCGGACATTCAGTACTTC.

J is TRBJ1-2 and V is TRBV20-1, with D perhaps TRBD1 (5 bases). Per germline, CDR1 DFQATT and CDR2 SNEGSKA (reference sequence). The CDR3 is made up of 15 amino acids. Trimming removed 0 bases at V and 8 bases at J, with 19 bases between. The CDR3 sequence: CSAREAGRDVGGYTF. CDR3 bases: TGCAGTGCTAGAGAGGCGGGCAGGGACGTCGGCGGCTACACCTTC.

This chain connects TRBV12-3 or TRBV12-4 to TRBJ2-5; 7 bases match TRBD1. This CDR3 region has 13 residues. With 6 bases clipped from V and 4 bases from J, the junction kept 5 bases outside the gene matches. CDR3 in DNA: TGTGCCAGCAGCCTGACAGGGCCAGAGACCCAGTACTTC. It specifies CASSLTGPETQYF.

The J gene is TRBJ2-5, the V gene TRBV3-1; 7 bases are shared with TRBD1. J was trimmed by 1 base and V by 2 bases; bases with no gene match: 7. The CDR3 consists of 16 residues. Germline lookup yields CDR1 LGHDT and CDR2 YNNKEL (reference sequence). The CDR3: CASSQQGQRIQETQYF. The CDR3 DNA follows: TGTGCCAGCAGCCAACAGGGACAGAGAATCCAAGAGACCCAGTACTTC.

This sequence joins TRBV18 and TRBJ1-1; D not certain. This CDR3 spans 14 amino acids. With 3 bases removed from V and 1 base from J, the gap between germline ends came to 9 bases. Per the germline V gene, CDR1 is KGHSH and CDR2 is LQKENI. The CDR3 here is CASSPTMGNTEAFF. In DNA form, the CDR3 reads TGTGCCAGCTCACCTACAATGGGGAACACTGAAGCTTTCTTT.

The chain is built from TRBV7-9 and TRBJ2-7; D not resolved. The V and J ends lost 2 bases and 2 bases respectively, with 7 bases between them. Germline loops: CDR1 SEHNR, CDR2 FQNEAQ (reference sequence). This CDR3 comprises 13 residues. CDR3 coding DNA: TGTGCCAGCAGCTTAAGTAGGACCTACGAGCAGTACTTC. Translated, it gives CASSLSRTYEQYF.

This clonotype was observed a handful of times. V and J are TRBV4-3 and TRBJ2-3; D is ambiguous. Trimming shortened V by 0 bases and J by 6 bases, and 10 bases separated the two germline ends. Germline V CDR1 and CDR2: LGHNA, YSLEER. This CDR3 is 14 amino acids long. This CDR3 is CASSQEPQRDTQYF. Written as DNA, the CDR3 is TGCGCCAGCAGCCAAGAACCCCAGAGGGATACGCAGTATTTT.

The V call is TRBV4-3, the J call TRBJ2-1; 8 nucleotides line up with TRBD1. The CDR3 consists of 13 residues. The trim removed 5 bases at V and 7 bases at J, leaving 4 bases unmatched. CDR1 is LGHNA and CDR2 is YSLEER in the germline V gene. DNA for the CDR3: TGCGCCAGCAGCACTACAGGGGGAAATGAGCAGTTCTTC. Translated, it gives CASSTTGGNEQFF.

This clonotype was counted many times. The chain links TRBV20-1 to TRBJ1-4, with D unresolved. Germline CDR1 DFQATT, CDR2 SNEGSKA (reference sequence). Trimming took 3 bases from V and 10 from J, leaving 15 bases between them. The CDR3 is 13 amino acids. This CDR3 is CSASPTVKGKLFF. The CDR3 coding sequence is TGCAGTGCTAGTCCCACCGTTAAGGGAAAACTGTTTTTT.

The chain uses TRBV20-1 and TRBJ2-2, with TRBD2 identical over 7 bases. This CDR3 region has 16 residues. CDR1 and CDR2 (germline): DFQATT, SNEGSKA (reference sequence). V was clipped by 0 bases and J by 5 bases; unmatched bases: 9. CDR3 DNA: TGCAGTGCTAGAGATAGTCGGGGAGGGCTAACCGGGGAGCTGTTTTTT. This sequence encodes CSARDSRGGLTGELFF.

This clonotype was detected only a few times. The chain employs TRBV27 and TRBJ2-3; D unresolved. Germline CDR1 reads MNHEY; CDR2 reads SMNVEV (reference sequence). The V gene lost 3 bases and the J gene lost 1 base, with 14 bases spanning the gap. The length of the CDR3 is 16 residues. This CDR3 reads CASSFLLGSGTDTQYF. The CDR3 coding sequence is TGTGCCAGCAGTTTTCTCTTAGGGTCAGGCACAGATACGCAGTATTTT.

This clonotype was picked up a small number of times. J is TRBJ2-5 and V is TRBV12-5; 10 bases agree with TRBD2. The V gene end was trimmed by 2 bases and the J gene end by 5 bases; junction bases not matched to a gene: 5. CDR3 length: 15 amino acids. Germline-derived CDR1 and CDR2 are LGHNT and FRNRAP. The CDR3 loop is CASGLNLAGVETQYF. CDR3 nucleotide sequence: TGTGCTAGTGGTTTGAACCTAGCGGGAGTTGAGACCCAGTACTTC.

The chain has TRBV5-1 and TRBJ2-1; TRBD2 matches at 13 bases. The CDR3 is 16 amino acids. Trimming removed 4 bases from V and 3 bases from J; junction bases left unmatched: 4. Germline loops: CDR1 SGHRS, CDR2 YFSETQ. This chain's CDR3 is CASSQLAGGGYNEQFF. The CDR3 nucleotides read TGCGCCAGCAGCCAACTAGCGGGAGGGGGCTACAATGAGCAGTTCTTC. Looking up the rest from reference TRBV5-1 and TRBJ2-1 gives the full variable domain: KAGVTQTPRYLIKTRGQQVTLSCSPISGHRSVSWYQQTPGQGLQFLFEYFSETQRNKGNFPGRFSGRQFSNSRSEMNVSTLELGDSALYLCASSQLAGGGYNEQFFGPGTRLTVL.

The chain recombines TRBV20-1 with TRBJ2-5, with D perhaps matching TRBD2 (6 bases). Per the germline V gene, CDR1 is DFQATT and CDR2 is SNEGSKA (reference sequence). Trimming took 0 bases from V and 7 from J, leaving 12 bases between them. The CDR3 runs to 13 residues. The CDR3 DNA is TGCAGTGCTAGAGATCAACTAGCAGGGACCCAGTACTTC. It specifies CSARDQLAGTQYF.

This clonotype has ten or more counts. The rearrangement joins TRBV12-3 or TRBV12-4 to TRBJ1-5; D not resolved. The CDR3 loop spans 12 amino acids. V was clipped by 4 bases and J by 6 bases, with 7 bases between them. The CDR3 DNA reads TGTGCCAGCAGTTGGAGTCTTCAGCCCCAGCATTTT. As protein: CASSWSLQPQHF.

This clonotype was found many times. The CDR3 spells CASSPPYANEKLFF. The CDR3 nucleotides are TGTGCCAGCAGCCCCCCCTACGCTAATGAAAAACTGTTTTTT. The chain joins TRBV7-2 to TRBJ1-4; D gene ambiguous. Germline CDR1 and CDR2: SGHTA and FQGNSA. Trimming took off 5 bases at V and 3 bases at J, with 10 bases between the two ends. The CDR3 has 14 residues.

The chain links TRBV11-2 to TRBJ1-1, with unresolved D. V was trimmed by 1 base and J by 1 base, leaving 7 bases between them. The CDR3 covers 14 residues. Germline V lookup: CDR1 SGHAT, CDR2 FQNNGV. This CDR3 is CASSLVYGNTEAFF. As DNA, the CDR3 is TGTGCCAGCAGCTTAGTCTACGGGAACACTGAAGCTTTCTTT.